This T cell receptor beta chain was sequenced for a study of blood T cells in healthy people across ages. Overall study context: About one barcoded beta molecule was captured per two T cells (by template switching). Study outcomes and limitations: Naive T cell percentage strongly correlated with TCR beta diversity.

CDR3 size: 15 residues. Germline V gene sequence: CDR1 SQVTM, CDR2 ANQGSEA. V lost 4 bases and J lost 0, with 15 bases in between. About this clonotype: Its antigen is not identified.

Together with a sample-barcoded 5' primer, a J-beta primer mix was included in a second PCR lasting 7 to 11 cycles. Each CDR3 protein gets one entry after TCRdb re-called the 5' RACE reads with MiXCR. The table lists around 1,800,000 distinct CDR3 sequences, about two fifths of them singletons. Each donor gave approximately 9.5 milliliters of peripheral blood. This TCR derives from a human donor in good health. Sequencing input: blood. V is TRBV29-1 and J is TRBJ1-1; the D gene is possibly TRBD1 (5 bases). The CDR3 bases are TGCAGCGTTGGCTTAGTGTGGGGCCTGAACACTGAAGCTTTCTTT. Translation gives CSVGLVWGLNTEAFF.